The 20 T cell receptor beta chains given below trace back to one sample, sequenced in a study of metastatic and nonmetastatic thyroid tumors. TCRdb redid the clone calls on the PCR reads using MiXCR. The sample lists tens of thousands of clones, 24% occurring once. Prior to thyroid surgery, none of the patients had received any treatment. The sequencing input was blood. All receptors come from a male donor with papillary thyroid cancer or a benign thyroid nodule (not recorded which). Some clones in this sample may be carry-over from other donors' samples.

This clone was observed at least ten times. The chain has TRBV11-2 and TRBJ1-6, with 7 bases that match TRBD1. Germline V CDR1 and CDR2: SGHAT, FQNNGV. V was pared by 2 bases and J by 14 bases, with 9 bases of the junction left unmatched. The CDR3 is 14 residues long. CDR3 sequence: CASSLNPGGPSLHF. Here the CDR3 DNA reads TGTGCCAGCAGCTTAAATCCAGGGGGTCCATCCCTCCACTTT.

The rearrangement links TRBV2 to TRBJ1-6; D is unclear. From germline, CDR1 is SNHLY and CDR2 FYNNEI. This CDR3 is 13 amino acids long. V lost 3 bases and J lost 15, with 15 bases in between. The CDR3, as DNA: TGTGCCAGCAGTGAGGAGGGTCGAGAACGCCTCCACTTT. Translated, it gives CASSEEGRERLHF.

This clone was observed a few times. V and J are TRBV6-1 and TRBJ2-1, with D perhaps matching TRBD1 or TRBD2 (5 bases each). The CDR3 runs to 14 residues. The germline V gene has CDR1 MNHNS and CDR2 SASEGT. CDR3 residues: CAGGTAGQYNEQFF. CDR3 sequence (DNA): TGTGCTGGGGGAACGGCGGGCCAATACAATGAGCAGTTCTTC.

In this sample, this clone is medium-sized (0.01 to 0.1%). The rearrangement links TRBV6-1 to TRBJ1-5; 7 nucleotides match TRBD1. CDR1 is MNHNS and CDR2 is SASEGT in the germline V gene. The CDR3 consists of 16 residues. The J segment lost 0 bases and the V segment lost 5 bases, leaving 7 bases of the junction unmatched. This chain's CDR3 is CASSSGGGNSNQPQHF. The CDR3 nucleotides read TGTGCCAGCAGTTCAGGGGGGGGAAATAGCAATCAGCCCCAGCATTTT.

This clone qualifies as medium-sized. This rearrangement joins TRBV6-1 to TRBJ1-6; perhaps TRBD1 as D (6 bases). The germline V and J ends were trimmed by 5 bases and 7 bases, with 9 bases remaining between them. The germline V gene has CDR1 MNHNS and CDR2 SASEGT. This CDR3 is built from 13 residues. Here the CDR3 reads CASSRTVNSPLHF. CDR3 sequence (DNA): TGTGCCAGCAGTAGGACAGTAAATTCACCCCTCCACTTT.

This chain connects TRBV4-2 to TRBJ1-5; D unresolved. V lost 0 bases and J lost 7, with 13 bases in between. CDR3 length: 15 amino acids. Germline V lookup: CDR1 LGHNA, CDR2 YNFKEQ. CDR3 protein: CASSQDGLGKQPQHF. CDR3 nucleotide sequence: TGTGCCAGCAGCCAAGATGGGTTAGGGAAGCAGCCCCAGCATTTT.

The table lists this clone with many counts. V usage is TRBV20-1 and J usage is TRBJ2-5; D unclear. This CDR3 contains 13 residues. Germline values: CDR1 DFQATT, CDR2 SNEGSKA (reference sequence). The V gene lost 1 base and the J gene lost 6 bases, with 12 bases spanning the gap. The CDR3 reads CSARANLVKTQYF. The CDR3, as DNA: TGCAGTGCTAGAGCAAATCTAGTAAAGACCCAGTACTTC.

This clone was seen at least ten times. The chain couples TRBV7-2 to TRBJ2-7, with 7 bases matching TRBD2. CDR3 length: 15 amino acids. The germline CDR1 and CDR2 sequences are SGHTA and FQGNSA. J was trimmed by 4 bases and V by 1 base; bases with no gene match: 7. CDR3 residues: CASSLGGGRAYEQYF. The CDR3 DNA sequence: TGTGCCAGCAGCTTAGGTGGCGGGAGAGCGTACGAGCAGTACTTC.

The table lists this clone with many counts. V is TRBV13 and J is TRBJ2-1; D unclear. The ends were cut back, 4 bases at V and 0 bases at J, with 13 bases in the middle. Germline CDR1 reads PRHDT; CDR2 reads FYEKMQ (reference sequence). The CDR3 extends over 16 amino acids. As DNA, the CDR3 is TGTGCCAGCAGCTACCTGACAACTCTCTCCTACAATGAGCAGTTCTTC. The encoded protein is CASSYLTTLSYNEQFF.

This clone was found many times. This rearrangement joins TRBV10-3 to TRBJ2-1; D is ambiguous. V was cut by 5 bases and J by 10 bases, with 12 bases left in between. This CDR3 is built from 12 residues. Per germline, CDR1 ENHRY and CDR2 SYGVKD. The CDR3 sequence is CAISTQLMEQFF. The CDR3 DNA sequence: TGTGCCATCAGTACACAGCTCATGGAGCAGTTCTTC.

This clone was counted between two and nine times. The chain links TRBV12-3 or TRBV12-4 to TRBJ2-2; 7 nucleotides agree with TRBD1. Unmatched junction bases numbered 9, after V lost 3 bases and J lost 5 bases. The CDR3 has 16 amino acids. CDR3 sequence reads: CASSFLAGGYTGELFF. CDR3 nucleotides: TGTGCCAGCAGTTTTCTAGCAGGGGGTTATACCGGGGAGCTGTTTTTT.

V gene TRBV6-1 combines with J gene TRBJ2-3; 7 bases align to TRBD1. With V trimmed by 0 bases and J by 4 bases, 4 bases remained unmatched. CDR3 length: 15 amino acids. CDR1 and CDR2 (germline): MNHNS, SASEGT. The CDR3 DNA reads TGTGCCAGCAGTGAAGCGCTTCAGGGGGCAGATACGCAGTATTTT. This translates into CASSEALQGADTQYF.

As regards this clone: The junction differs from germline at one of its ends, possibly a read error. Other DNA sequences from this sample encode an identical CDR3 as well. The V and J genes are TRBV10-3 and TRBJ2-5; TRBD1 matches at 8 bases. This CDR3 is 14 amino acids long. Germline V CDR1 and CDR2: ENHRY, SYGVKD. CDR3 residues: CAISDRGAQETQYF. DNA for the CDR3: TGTGCCATAAGTGACAGGGGCGCACAAGAGACCCAGTACTTC.

The table lists this clone with a few counts. The junction departs from germline at one end; a sequencing error may be responsible. V gene TRBV27 combines with J gene TRBJ2-1, with 9 bases that match TRBD1. In germline, CDR1 is MNHEY, CDR2 SMNVEV (reference sequence). This CDR3 has 15 residues. CDR3 bases: TGTGCCAGCAGTTTGTGGACAGGGGCTTACAATGACCAGTTCTTC. Residues: CASSLWTGAYNDQFF.

Sample share makes this clone medium-sized. V gene TRBV6-1 combines with J gene TRBJ2-7; D ambiguous. Germline CDR1 MNHNS, CDR2 SASEGT. The V end lost 7 bases, the J end lost 0 bases, and 10 bases lay between the germline ends. CDR3 size: 13 residues. CDR3 DNA: TGTGCCAGCAACCTAATGAGCTCCTACGAGCAGTACTTC. Its translation: CASNLMSSYEQYF.

This chain connects TRBV11-2 to TRBJ2-2; TRBD2 is a possible D gene (6 bases). The CDR3 has 17 residues. The V end lost 3 bases, the J end lost 0 bases, and 14 bases lay between the germline ends. Germline V gene sequence: CDR1 SGHAT, CDR2 FQNNGV. The CDR3 loop reads CASSFPLSGANTGELFF. The CDR3 region has the DNA TGTGCCAGCAGCTTCCCCCTTAGCGGCGCGAACACCGGGGAGCTGTTTTTT.

This chain uses TRBV20-1 with TRBJ1-1; no firm D call. The germline CDR1 and CDR2 sequences are DFQATT and SNEGSKA (reference sequence). This CDR3 is 15 amino acids long. The germline V and J ends were trimmed by 2 bases and 5 bases, with 18 bases remaining between them. The CDR3 loop reads CSARSSTATGTEAFF. The DNA of the CDR3 is TGCAGTGCTAGATCCTCGACCGCTACGGGAACTGAAGCTTTCTTT.

In this sample, this clone turned up many times. The V and J genes are TRBV6-1 and TRBJ2-2, with 8 bases fitting TRBD2. The V gene's germline CDR1 is MNHNS and CDR2 SASEGT. With V trimmed by 7 bases and J by 7 bases, 5 bases remained unmatched. This CDR3 contains 13 residues. CDR3 bases: TGTGCCAGCACGCAGCGGGAGAGCGGGGAGCTGTTTTTT. Translation: CASTQRESGELFF.

This clone was detected ten times or more. The chain is built from TRBV28 and TRBJ1-5, with D maybe TRBD1 (5 bases). The CDR3 runs 13 residues. CDR1 MDHEN and CDR2 SYDVKM come from the germline V gene. V was trimmed by 8 bases and J by 6 bases, leaving 14 bases between them. The CDR3 loop is CASHGGNRQPQHF. The DNA of the CDR3 is TGTGCCAGCCATGGGGGTAATCGTCAGCCCCAGCATTTT.

This clone was seen ten or more times. The chain employs TRBV5-1 and TRBJ2-1; D unresolved. Trimming left V 0 bases short and J 5 bases short, with 12 bases between. The CDR3 is made up of 15 amino acids. Germline CDR1 and CDR2: SGHRS and YFSETQ. The CDR3 region has the DNA TGCGCCAGCAGCTTGGTGGGCCAAGTTGACAATGAGCAGTTCTTC. It codes for CASSLVGQVDNEQFF.